Presented here are 9 T cell receptor beta chains from one specimen sequenced in a study of blood T cells in healthy people across ages. Combining a sample-barcoded 5' primer with a J-beta primer mix, a second PCR ran for roughly 7 to 12 cycles. MiXCR, run by TCRdb on the 5' RACE reads, gives a single entry per CDR3 protein. The sample has 1,500,000 or so distinct CDR3 sequences; approximately 39% are singletons. Material for sequencing was blood. Receptor source: a young woman in good health.

The table lists this clonotype with a few counts. The chain carries TRBV29-1 and TRBJ2-1, with TRBD1 identical over 8 bases. V dropped 6 bases and J dropped 3; count of bases not matched to a gene: 7. Germline CDR1 is SQVTM and CDR2 is ANQGSEA. The CDR3 contains 14 residues. The CDR3 spells CSVLGQGGYNEQFF. CDR3 coding DNA: TGCAGCGTCCTCGGACAGGGAGGCTACAATGAGCAGTTCTTC.

The chain links TRBV7-9 to TRBJ2-5, with D perhaps matching TRBD2 (7 bases). Trimming removed 8 bases from V and 3 bases from J, with 19 bases in between. The CDR3 is made up of 15 amino acids. The germline V gene encodes CDR1 SEHNR and CDR2 FQNEAQ (reference sequence). This chain's CDR3 is CASHIYGGAEETQYF. The CDR3 DNA is TGTGCCAGCCATATATATGGGGGGGCCGAAGAGACCCAGTACTTC.

This clonotype was seen a handful of times. This chain joins TRBV7-2 and TRBJ2-1, with 7 bases matching TRBD2. This CDR3 spans 18 amino acids. Germline V gene data show CDR1 as SGHTA and CDR2 as FQGNSA. After removal of 1 base from V and 9 bases from J, the junction contained 18 bases not matched to a gene. The chain's CDR3 is CASSLVSFGTLRGVEQFF. CDR3 DNA: TGTGCCAGCAGCTTAGTTTCTTTCGGGACCCTCCGGGGGGTTGAGCAGTTCTTC.

The V and J genes are TRBV27 and TRBJ1-5; D perhaps matches TRBD1 (5 bases). CDR1 MNHEY and CDR2 SMNVEV come from the germline V gene (reference sequence). V was trimmed by 1 base and J by 5 bases, leaving 12 bases between them. This CDR3 is built from 15 residues. Here the CDR3 DNA reads TGTGCCAGCAGTTTATTCGGAGGGGTGGATCAGCCCCAGCATTTT. This sequence encodes CASSLFGGVDQPQHF.

The chain couples TRBV6-2 or TRBV6-3 to TRBJ2-3, with 9 positions matching TRBD2. V lost 0 bases to trimming and J lost 8 bases; unmatched junction nucleotides: 9. The CDR3 runs 16 residues. The germline CDR1 and CDR2 sequences are MNHEY and SVGEGT. This chain's CDR3 is CASSYSSGGPRATQYF. The DNA for the CDR3 is TGTGCCAGCAGTTACTCTAGCGGGGGTCCTCGAGCTACGCAGTATTTT.

Ten or more counts support this clonotype. V usage is TRBV25-1 and J usage is TRBJ1-5; D not certain. Between the trimmed V and J ends, which lost 8 bases and 0 bases, there was a span of 8 bases. Looked up from germline, CDR1 is MGHDK and CDR2 is SYGVNS. The CDR3 totals 13 residues. CDR3 sequence reads: CASGGYSNQPQHF. CDR3 DNA: TGTGCCAGCGGCGGTTATAGCAATCAGCCCCAGCATTTT.

V gene TRBV6-1 combines with J gene TRBJ1-4; D perhaps matches TRBD1 (5 bases). Trimming left V 4 bases short and J 0 bases short, with 12 bases between. Germline loops: CDR1 MNHNS, CDR2 SASEGT. The CDR3 has 16 amino acids. CDR3 residues: CASSAQETATNEKLFF. The CDR3 coding sequence is TGTGCCAGCAGTGCACAGGAGACTGCAACTAATGAAAAACTGTTTTTT.

The rearrangement links TRBV4-1 to TRBJ1-5; D unresolved. V was trimmed by 4 bases and J by 7 bases, leaving 17 bases between them. The CDR3 contains 15 residues. Germline assignment: CDR1 MGHRA and CDR2 YSYEKL. In DNA, the CDR3 is TGCGCCAGCAGCCGGCCTGCGGCCGGGTTCCAGCCCCAGCATTTT. It yields the protein CASSRPAAGFQPQHF.

V gene TRBV24-1 combines with J gene TRBJ2-1, with D possibly being TRBD2 (6 bases). CDR1 and CDR2 from the germline V gene are KGHDR and SFDVKD. V was pared by 0 bases and J by 8 bases, with 16 bases between. This CDR3 contains 16 residues. The CDR3 sequence is CATSDLGSDGSHEQFF. The CDR3 DNA sequence: TGTGCCACCAGTGATTTGGGGTCCGACGGGAGCCATGAGCAGTTCTTC.